This T cell receptor beta chain appears in the sequencing data of a study of PD-1 blockade in classical Hodgkin lymphoma. Across the whole study: Nivolumab dosed at 3 mg/kg went to patients intravenously every 2 weeks.

General observations from the study: Exclusion was applied to patients who started nivolumab under 1 year after ASCT. By C4D1 there was a significant rise in CD4+ TCR diversity but not in CD8+ TCR diversity.

Only in-frame clones appear in the TCRdb table, and some are missing; sequencing was by immunoSEQ multiplex PCR. The sample lists 25,000 to 40,000 clones; roughly four fifths were seen once. On this clone itself: The antigen is unknown.

All patients relapsed after autologous stem cell transplantation, and brentuximab vedotin exposure varied. V trimming: 1 base; J trimming: 4 bases; junction bases outside the gene matches: 3. Germline CDR1 SEHNR, CDR2 FQNEAQ (reference sequence). The CDR3 covers 16 residues. The sequencing used peripheral blood mononuclear cells (PBMCs), collected at baseline. The chain is built from TRBV7-9 and TRBJ2-2; 10 positions agree with TRBD2. This TCR came from a human donor with classical Hodgkin lymphoma. The CDR3 DNA reads as TGTGCCAGCAGCTTAGGCCTAGCGGGGGCCACCGGGGAGCTGTTTTTT. Encoded protein: CASSLGLAGATGELFF.